This T cell receptor beta chain originates from a study of early T cells in non-severe SARS-CoV-2 infection. Researchers attached unique molecular identifiers to individual cDNA molecules. Via MiXCR, TCRdb re-called the 5' RACE reads, giving one row per CDR3 protein. The sample holds approximately 66,000 distinct CDR3 sequences, about 13% seen once. The length of the CDR3 is 14 residues. CDR1 is SEHNR, CDR2 FQNEAQ, per germline (reference sequence). Trimming left V 2 bases short and J 5 bases short, with 12 bases between. This clonotype was counted many times. The sequence came from an adult who was a healthcare worker with PCR-confirmed SARS-CoV-2 infection or an uninfected control (not recorded which). Specimen: whole blood. V usage is TRBV7-9 and J usage is TRBJ1-1; TRBD1 is a possible D gene (6 bases). The CDR3 region has the DNA TGTGCCAGCAGCTTATATTCAGGGGAGACTGAAGCTTTCTTT. Translation gives CASSLYSGETEAFF.